This is a list of T cell receptor beta chains from one sample in a study of response to subunit inactivated influenza vaccine. TCRdb analysed the RT-PCR reads with MiXCR anew, one entry per CDR3 protein. The sample records about 540,000 distinct CDR3 sequences, under 30% being singletons. The same sample was also used in a study of T cells expressing NK-cell markers.

The sequenced sample was CD4+ T cells sorted from PBMCs, obtained 11 to 12 days after vaccination. Source of these receptors: a man aged 45 to 65 who received an inactivated influenza vaccine. Both conserved end residues are part of each CDR3. D genes are given only for firm matches. Clone size is stated in some rows and not others, as once, few, many or a class when expanded.

size	D	V	J	CDR3	DNA
.	TRBD2	TRBV20-1	TRBJ2-5	CSARAASGGQETQYF	TGCAGTGCTAGGGCGGCTAGCGGGGGCCAAGAGACCCAGTACTTC
few	TRBD1	TRBV12-3/TRBV12-4	TRBJ1-2	CASRTVRQGIIYGYTF	TGTGCCAGCAGGACCGTGCGACAGGGGATAATCTATGGCTACACCTTC
.	.	TRBV12-3/TRBV12-4	TRBJ1-5	CASSGGQGGRNQPQHF	TGTGCCAGCAGTGGGGGACAAGGGGGTAGGAATCAGCCCCAGCATTTT
.	.	TRBV12-3/TRBV12-4	TRBJ2-2	CASNPGQGITTGELFF	TGTGCCAGCAACCCCGGCCAGGGAATCACCACCGGGGAGCTGTTTTTT
.	TRBD1	TRBV10-3	TRBJ2-3	CAIRPAGQVADTQYF	TGTGCCATCAGACCCGCGGGACAGGTCGCAGATACGCAGTATTTT
.	.	TRBV15	TRBJ1-1	CATSRDQWVRNTEAFF	TGTGCCACCAGCAGAGATCAGTGGGTAAGGAATACTGAAGCTTTCTTT
.	.	TRBV10-2	TRBJ2-2	CASNVGIANTGELFF	TGCGCCAGCAATGTAGGTATCGCGAACACCGGGGAGCTGTTTTTT
.	.	TRBV29-1	TRBJ1-4	CSASPDATNEKLFF	TGCAGCGCCTCCCCCGATGCAACTAATGAAAAACTGTTTTTT
.	TRBD2	TRBV7-2	TRBJ2-7	CASSLESRGAFEQYF	TGTGCCAGCAGCTTAGAGTCGCGGGGGGCCTTCGAGCAGTACTTC
few	TRBD1	TRBV11-1	TRBJ1-6	CASSLLQGVRSPLHF	TGTGCCAGCAGCTTATTACAGGGGGTGAGATCACCCCTCCACTTT
.	TRBD2	TRBV29-1	TRBJ2-3	CSVAAASGSTDTQYF	TGCAGCGTGGCCGCTGCTAGCGGGAGCACAGATACGCAGTATTTT
.	TRBD1	TRBV27	TRBJ2-7	CASSADRGFYEQYF	TGTGCCAGCAGTGCAGACAGGGGCTTCTACGAGCAGTACTTC
.	.	TRBV5-3	TRBJ2-6	CARSPGQPLASNVLTF	TGTGCCAGAAGCCCTGGACAGCCGCTGGCGTCCAACGTCCTGACTTTC
few	TRBD1	TRBV5-4	TRBJ2-1	CASSSEGQASHEQFF	TGTGCCAGCAGCTCCGAGGGACAGGCGTCTCATGAGCAGTTCTTC
.	.	TRBV24-1	TRBJ1-5	CATKRGNQPQHF	TGTGCCACCAAACGGGGCAATCAGCCCCAGCATTTT
few	.	TRBV20-1	TRBJ2-3	CSARVAGYRVASTDTQYF	TGCAGTGCTAGAGTAGCAGGCTACAGGGTGGCTAGCACAGATACGCAGTATTTT